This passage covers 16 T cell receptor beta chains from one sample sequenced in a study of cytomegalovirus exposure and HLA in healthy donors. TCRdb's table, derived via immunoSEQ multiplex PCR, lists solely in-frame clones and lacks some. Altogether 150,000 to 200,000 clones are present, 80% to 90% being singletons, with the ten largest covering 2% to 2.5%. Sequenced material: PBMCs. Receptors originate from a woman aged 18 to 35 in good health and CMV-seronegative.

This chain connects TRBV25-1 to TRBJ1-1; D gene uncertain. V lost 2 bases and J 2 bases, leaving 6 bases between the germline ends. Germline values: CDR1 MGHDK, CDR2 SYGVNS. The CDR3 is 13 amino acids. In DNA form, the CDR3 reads TGTGCCAGCAGTGAAAGAGAAAACACTGAAGCTTTCTTT. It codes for CASSERENTEAFF.

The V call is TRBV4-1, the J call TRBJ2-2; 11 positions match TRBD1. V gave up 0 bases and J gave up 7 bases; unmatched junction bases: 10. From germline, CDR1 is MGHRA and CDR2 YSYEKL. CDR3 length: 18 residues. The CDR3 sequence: CASSQEEMDRGQFGELFF. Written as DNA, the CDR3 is TGCGCCAGCAGCCAAGAAGAAATGGACAGGGGGCAATTCGGGGAGCTGTTTTTT.

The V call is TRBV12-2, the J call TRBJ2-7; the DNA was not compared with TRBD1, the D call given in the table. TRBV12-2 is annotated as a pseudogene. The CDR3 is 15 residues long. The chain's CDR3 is CASRSPCSPSYEQYF. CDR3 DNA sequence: TGTGCAAGTCGCTCTCCATGCAGTCCTTCCTACGAGCAGTACTTC.

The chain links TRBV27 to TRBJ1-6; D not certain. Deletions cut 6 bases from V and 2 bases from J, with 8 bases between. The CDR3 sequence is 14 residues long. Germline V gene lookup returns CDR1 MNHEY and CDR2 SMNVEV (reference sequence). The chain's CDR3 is CASSSPAYNSPLHF. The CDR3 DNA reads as TGTGCCAGCAGCTCCCCCGCCTATAATTCACCCCTCCACTTT.

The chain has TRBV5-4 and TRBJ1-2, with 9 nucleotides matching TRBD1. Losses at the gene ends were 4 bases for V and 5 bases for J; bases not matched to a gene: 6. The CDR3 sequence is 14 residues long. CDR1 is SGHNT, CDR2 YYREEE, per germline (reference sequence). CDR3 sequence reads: CASSLAGTGYGYTF. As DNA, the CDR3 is TGTGCCAGCAGCCTCGCCGGGACAGGGTATGGCTACACCTTC.

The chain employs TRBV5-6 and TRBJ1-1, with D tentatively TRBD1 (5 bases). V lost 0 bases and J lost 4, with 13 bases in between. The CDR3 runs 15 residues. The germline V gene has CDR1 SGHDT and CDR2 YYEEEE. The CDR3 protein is CASSLAQGSITEAFF. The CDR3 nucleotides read TGTGCCAGCAGCTTGGCCCAGGGATCGATCACTGAAGCTTTCTTT.

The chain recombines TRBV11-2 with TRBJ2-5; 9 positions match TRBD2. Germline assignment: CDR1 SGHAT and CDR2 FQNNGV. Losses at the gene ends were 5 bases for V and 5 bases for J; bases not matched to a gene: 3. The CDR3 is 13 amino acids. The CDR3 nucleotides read TGTGCCAGCAGCCCTAGCGGGAAGGAGACCCAGTACTTC. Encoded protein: CASSPSGKETQYF.

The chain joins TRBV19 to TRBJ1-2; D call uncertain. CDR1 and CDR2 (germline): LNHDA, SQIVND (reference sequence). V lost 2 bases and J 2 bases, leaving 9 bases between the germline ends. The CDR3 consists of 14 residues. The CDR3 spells CASSISEGNYGYTF. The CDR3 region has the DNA TGTGCCAGTAGTATATCGGAGGGAAACTATGGCTACACCTTC.

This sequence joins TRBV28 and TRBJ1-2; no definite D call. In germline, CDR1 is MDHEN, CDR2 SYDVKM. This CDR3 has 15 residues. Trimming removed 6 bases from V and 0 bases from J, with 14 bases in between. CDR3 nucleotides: TGTGCCAGCAGCTCCTTACGCCCAGCTAACTATGGCTACACCTTC. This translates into CASSSLRPANYGYTF.

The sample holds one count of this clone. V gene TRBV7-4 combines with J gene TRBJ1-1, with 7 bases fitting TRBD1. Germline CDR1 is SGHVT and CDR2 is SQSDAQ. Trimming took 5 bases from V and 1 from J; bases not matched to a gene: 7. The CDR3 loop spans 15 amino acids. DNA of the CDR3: TGTGCCAGCAGCGCCTGGGACAGCGGGAACACTGAAGCTTTCTTT. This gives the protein CASSAWDSGNTEAFF.

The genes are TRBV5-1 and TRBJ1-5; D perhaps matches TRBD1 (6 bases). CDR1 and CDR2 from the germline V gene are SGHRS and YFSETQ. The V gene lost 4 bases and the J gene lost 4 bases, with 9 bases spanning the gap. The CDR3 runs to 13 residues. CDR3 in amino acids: CASSEGQNQPQHF. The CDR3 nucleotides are TGCGCCAGCAGCGAAGGACAGAATCAGCCCCAGCATTTT.

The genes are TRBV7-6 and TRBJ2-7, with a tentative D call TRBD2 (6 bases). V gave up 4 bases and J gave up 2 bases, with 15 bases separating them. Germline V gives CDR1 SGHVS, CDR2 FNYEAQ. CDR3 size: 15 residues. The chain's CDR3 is CASSSISGMTYEQYF. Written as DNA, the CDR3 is TGTGCCAGCAGCTCCATTAGCGGAATGACCTACGAGCAGTACTTC.

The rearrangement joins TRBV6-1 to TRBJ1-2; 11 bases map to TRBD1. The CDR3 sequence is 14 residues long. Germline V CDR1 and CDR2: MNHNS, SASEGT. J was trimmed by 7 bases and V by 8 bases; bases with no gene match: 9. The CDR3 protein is CASVWGQGVLGYTF. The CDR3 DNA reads TGTGCCAGCGTTTGGGGACAGGGGGTTCTTGGCTACACCTTC.

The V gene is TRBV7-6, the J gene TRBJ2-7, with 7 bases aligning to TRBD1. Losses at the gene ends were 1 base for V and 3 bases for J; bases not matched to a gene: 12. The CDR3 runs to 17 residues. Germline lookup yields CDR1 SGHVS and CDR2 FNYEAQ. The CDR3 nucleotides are TGTGCCAGCAGCTTAGGGAAGCAGGGGGTGAAAAACTACGAGCAGTACTTC. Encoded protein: CASSLGKQGVKNYEQYF. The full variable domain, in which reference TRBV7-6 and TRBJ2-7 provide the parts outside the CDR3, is GAGVSQSPRYKVTKRGQDVALRCDPISGHVSLYWYRQALGQGPEFLTYFNYEAQQDKSGLPNDRFSAERPEGSISTLTIQRTEQRDSAMYRCASSLGKQGVKNYEQYFGPGTRLTVT.

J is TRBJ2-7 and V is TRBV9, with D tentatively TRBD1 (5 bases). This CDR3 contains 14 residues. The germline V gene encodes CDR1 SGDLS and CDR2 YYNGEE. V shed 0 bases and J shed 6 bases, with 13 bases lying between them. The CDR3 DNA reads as TGTGCCAGCAGCGTAGATCAGGGTAGGGTCGAGCAGTACTTC. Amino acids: CASSVDQGRVEQYF.

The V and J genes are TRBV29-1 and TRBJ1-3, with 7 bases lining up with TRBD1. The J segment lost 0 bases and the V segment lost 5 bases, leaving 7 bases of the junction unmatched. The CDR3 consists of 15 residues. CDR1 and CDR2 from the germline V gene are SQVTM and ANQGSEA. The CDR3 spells CSVRTGLSSGNTIYF. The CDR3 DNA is TGCAGCGTTCGGACAGGCTTAAGCTCTGGAAACACCATATATTTT. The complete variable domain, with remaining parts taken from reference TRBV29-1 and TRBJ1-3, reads SAVISQKPSRDICQRGTSLTIQCQVDSQVTMMFWYRQQPGQSLTLIATANQGSEATYESGFVIDKFPISRPNLTFSTLTVSNMSPEDSSIYLCSVRTGLSSGNTIYFGEGSWLTVV.